The sequence of this T cell receptor (beta chain) was determined in a study of blood T cell repertoires in COVID-19. Profiling relied on immunoSEQ multiplex PCR, and the TCRdb table lists in-frame clones only, not all of them. Of approximately 300,000 clones detected, approximately 80% appear once; the ten largest clones hold 4.1%. The clonotype was recovered from a woman aged 45 to 65 with active or convalescent COVID-19. The sample taken for sequencing was peripheral blood.

The CDR3 is CASRRDRHNYGYTF. The DNA for the CDR3 is TGTGCCAGCAGGCGGGACAGACATAACTATGGCTACACCTTC. This rearrangement joins TRBV11-2 to TRBJ1-2; 7 bases map to TRBD1. In germline, CDR1 is SGHAT, CDR2 FQNNGV. With 6 bases clipped from V and 1 base from J, the junction kept 5 bases outside the gene matches. The CDR3 sequence is 14 residues long. The full variable domain, in which reference TRBV11-2 and TRBJ1-2 provide the parts outside the CDR3, is EAGVAQSPRYKIIEKRQSVAFWCNPISGHATLYWYQQILGQGPKLLIQFQNNGVVDDSQLPKDRFSAERLKGVDSTLKIQPAKLEDSAVYLCASRRDRHNYGYTFGSGTRLTVV.